The 7 T cell receptor beta chains below come from one sample, sequenced in a study of PD-L1 blockade in urothelial cancer. Time point indicated: peripheral blood 6 weeks after treatment start. Sequencing was performed with immunoSEQ multiplex PCR; in TCRdb, only in-frame clones are kept and a portion is missing. The sample lists 35,000 to 45,000 clones, 91% occurring once. The sample here was PBMCs, taken around atezolizumab (anti-PD-L1) treatment. All receptors come from a man aged 70-80 years with urothelial cancer.

This chain joins TRBV18 and TRBJ1-2; D not resolved. Trimming removed 4 bases at V and 5 bases at J, with 14 bases between. The CDR3 runs to 14 residues. Germline V gives CDR1 KGHSH, CDR2 LQKENI. CDR3 region: CASSQEGPDYGYTF. As DNA, the CDR3 is TGTGCCAGCTCACAGGAGGGTCCGGATTATGGCTACACCTTC.

This clone was counted between two and nine times. The CDR3 sequence is CASRPPGYQPQHF. The DNA for the CDR3 is TGTGCCAGCAGACCGCCGGGGTATCAGCCCCAGCATTTT. The genes are TRBV7-9 and TRBJ1-5; D not certain. Trimming took off 6 bases at V and 5 bases at J, with 11 bases between the two ends. Germline assignment: CDR1 SEHNR and CDR2 FQNEAQ (reference sequence). This CDR3 has 13 residues.

This chain connects TRBV5-6 to TRBJ2-1, with a possible D match to TRBD2 (5 bases). Germline CDR1 and CDR2: SGHDT and YYEEEE. With 5 bases removed from V and 6 bases from J, the gap between germline ends came to 18 bases. The CDR3 is 15 residues long. Written as DNA, the CDR3 is TGTGCCAGCAGGTTAACTAGGGCCCCCTCCAATGAGCAGTTCTTC. Amino acid sequence: CASRLTRAPSNEQFF.

In its sample, this clone was seen once. The chain uses TRBV28 and TRBJ2-1; TRBD2 matches 12 bases. The CDR3 is 15 residues long. The germline V gene encodes CDR1 MDHEN and CDR2 SYDVKM. Trimming took 6 bases from V and 9 from J; bases not matched to a gene: 9. The DNA for the CDR3 is TGTGCCAGCAGCGGCACTAGCGGGAGGATCGGTGAGCAGTTCTTC. It encodes CASSGTSGRIGEQFF.

The CDR3 region has the DNA TGTGCCAGCAGCTTAGGTCTGGAGAATGAGCAGTTCTTC. Residues: CASSLGLENEQFF. The chain links TRBV11-2 to TRBJ2-1, with D unresolved. There are 13 residues in the CDR3. The V gene lost 1 base and the J gene lost 7 bases, with 8 bases spanning the gap. Germline values: CDR1 SGHAT, CDR2 FQNNGV.

The V gene is TRBV10-3, the J gene TRBJ2-1, with 8 bases aligning to TRBD2. The junction had 11 bases not matched to a gene; V was cut back by 7 bases and J by 9 bases. There are 14 residues in the CDR3. The V gene's germline CDR1 is ENHRY and CDR2 SYGVKD. CDR3 in amino acids: CAIKNPGGGLEQFF. As DNA, the CDR3 is TGTGCCATCAAAAATCCGGGAGGGGGGCTTGAGCAGTTCTTC.

The chain recombines TRBV7-2 with TRBJ2-1; no reliable D call. The CDR3 length is 13 residues. CDR1 SGHTA and CDR2 FQGNSA come from the germline V gene. V was trimmed by 3 bases and J by 4 bases, leaving 7 bases between them. The CDR3 coding sequence is TGTGCCAGCAGCTTCACAGTGTACAATGAGCAGTTCTTC. Its translation is CASSFTVYNEQFF.